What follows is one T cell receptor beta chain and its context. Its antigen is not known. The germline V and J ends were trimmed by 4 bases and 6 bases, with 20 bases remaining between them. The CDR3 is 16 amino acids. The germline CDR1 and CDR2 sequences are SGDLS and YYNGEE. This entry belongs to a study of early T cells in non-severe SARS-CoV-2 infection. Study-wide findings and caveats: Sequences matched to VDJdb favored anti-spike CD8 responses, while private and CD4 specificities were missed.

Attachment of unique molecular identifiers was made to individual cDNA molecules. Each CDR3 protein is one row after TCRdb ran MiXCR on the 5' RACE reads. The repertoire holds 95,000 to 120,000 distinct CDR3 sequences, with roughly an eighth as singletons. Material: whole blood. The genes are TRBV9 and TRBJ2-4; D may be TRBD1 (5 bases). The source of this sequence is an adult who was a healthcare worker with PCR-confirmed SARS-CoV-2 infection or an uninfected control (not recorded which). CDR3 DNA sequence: TGTGCCAGCAGCTCCCTAACCCAGACAGATTTAAACATTCAGTACTTC. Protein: CASSSLTQTDLNIQYF.